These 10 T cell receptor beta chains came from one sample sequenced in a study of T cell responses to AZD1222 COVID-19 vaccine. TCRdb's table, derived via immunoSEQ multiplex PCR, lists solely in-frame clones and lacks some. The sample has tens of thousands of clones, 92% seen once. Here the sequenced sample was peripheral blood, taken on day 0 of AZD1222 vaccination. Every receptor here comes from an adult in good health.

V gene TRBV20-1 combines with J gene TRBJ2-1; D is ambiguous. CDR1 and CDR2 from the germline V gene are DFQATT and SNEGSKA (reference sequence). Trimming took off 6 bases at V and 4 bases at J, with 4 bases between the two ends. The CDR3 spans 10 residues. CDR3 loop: CSAQYNEQFF. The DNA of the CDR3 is TGCAGTGCCCAATACAATGAGCAGTTCTTC.

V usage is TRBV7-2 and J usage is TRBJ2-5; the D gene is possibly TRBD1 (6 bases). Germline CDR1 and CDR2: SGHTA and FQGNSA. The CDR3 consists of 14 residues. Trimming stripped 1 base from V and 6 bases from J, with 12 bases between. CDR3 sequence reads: CASSLGGQGKTQYF. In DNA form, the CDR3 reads TGTGCCAGCAGCTTAGGTGGGCAGGGGAAGACCCAGTACTTC.

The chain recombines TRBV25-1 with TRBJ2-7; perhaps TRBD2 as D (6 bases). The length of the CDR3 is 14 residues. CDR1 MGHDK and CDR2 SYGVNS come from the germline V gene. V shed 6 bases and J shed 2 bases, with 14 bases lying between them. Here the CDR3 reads CASRLAEGTYEQYF. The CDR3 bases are TGTGCCAGCAGATTGGCGGAGGGAACCTACGAGCAGTACTTC.

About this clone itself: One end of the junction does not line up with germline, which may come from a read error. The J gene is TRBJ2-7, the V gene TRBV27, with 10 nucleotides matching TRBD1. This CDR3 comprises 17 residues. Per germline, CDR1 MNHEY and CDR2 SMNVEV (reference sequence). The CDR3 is CASGTQSVTGGSNEQYF. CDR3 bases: TGTGCCAGCGGGACCCAAAGTGTGACAGGGGGCTCCAACGAGCAGTACTTC.

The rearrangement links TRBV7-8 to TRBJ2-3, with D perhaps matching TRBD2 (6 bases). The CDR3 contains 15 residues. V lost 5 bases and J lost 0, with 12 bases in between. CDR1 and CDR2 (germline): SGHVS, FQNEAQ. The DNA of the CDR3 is TGTGCCAGCAGCACTGGGGGGTTTAGCACAGATACGCAGTATTTT. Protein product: CASSTGGFSTDTQYF.

CDR3: CASSVDQGSRQPQHF. DNA of the CDR3: TGTGCCAGCAGCGTAGACCAGGGTTCGCGACAGCCCCAGCATTTT. The chain combines TRBV9 with TRBJ1-5; maybe TRBD1 (5 bases). Germline-derived CDR1 and CDR2 are SGDLS and YYNGEE. This CDR3 has 15 amino acids. V lost 0 bases and J 7 bases, leaving 14 bases between the germline ends.

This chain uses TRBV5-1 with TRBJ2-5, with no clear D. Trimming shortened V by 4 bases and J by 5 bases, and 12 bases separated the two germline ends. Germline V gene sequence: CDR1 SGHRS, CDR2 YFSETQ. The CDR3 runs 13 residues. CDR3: CASSSGDSETQYF. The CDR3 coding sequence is TGCGCCAGCAGCAGTGGGGATTCGGAGACCCAGTACTTC.

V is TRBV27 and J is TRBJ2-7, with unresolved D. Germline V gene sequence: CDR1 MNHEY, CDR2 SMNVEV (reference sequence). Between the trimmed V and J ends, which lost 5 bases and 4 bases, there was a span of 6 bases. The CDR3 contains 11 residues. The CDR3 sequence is CASSAGYEQYF. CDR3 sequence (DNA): TGTGCCAGCAGTGCCGGATACGAGCAGTACTTC.

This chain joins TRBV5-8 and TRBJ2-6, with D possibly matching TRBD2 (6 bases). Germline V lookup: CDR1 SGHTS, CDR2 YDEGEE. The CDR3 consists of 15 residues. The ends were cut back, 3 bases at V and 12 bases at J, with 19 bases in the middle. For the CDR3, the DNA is TGTGCCAGCAGCTCTAGCGTGGGATCCCCCCCCGTCCTGACTTTC. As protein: CASSSSVGSPPVLTF. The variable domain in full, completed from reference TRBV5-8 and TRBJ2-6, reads EAGVTQSPTHLIKTRGQQATLRCSPISGHTSVYWYQQALGLGLQFLLWYDEGEERNRGNFPPRFSGRQFPNYSSELNVNALELEDSALYLCASSSSVGSPPVLTFGAGSRLTVL.

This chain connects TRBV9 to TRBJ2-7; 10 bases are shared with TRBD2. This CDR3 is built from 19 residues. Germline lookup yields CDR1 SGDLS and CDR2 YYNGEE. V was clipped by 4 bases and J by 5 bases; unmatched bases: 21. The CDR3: CASSHPMGEREGLMDEQYF. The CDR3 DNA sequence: TGTGCCAGCAGCCACCCCATGGGCGAGCGGGAGGGCCTAATGGACGAGCAGTACTTC. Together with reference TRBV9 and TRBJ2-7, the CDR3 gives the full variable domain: DSGVTQTPKHLITATGQRVTLRCSPRSGDLSVYWYQQSLDQGLQFLIQYYNGEERAKGNILERFSAQQFPDLHSELNLSSLELGDSALYFCASSHPMGEREGLMDEQYFGPGTRLTVT.